Each of the 23 T cell receptor beta chains below was sequenced from the same sample in a study of blood T cell repertoires in COVID-19. Method: immunoSEQ multiplex PCR; TCRdb's copy keeps in-frame clones and lacks some. This sample has 200,000 to 250,000 clones, with about 86% found just once. Material for sequencing was PBMCs or T cells enriched from blood (not recorded which). Receptor source: a woman aged 45-65 years with acute COVID-19.

The V gene is TRBV9, the J gene TRBJ2-3; D is perhaps TRBD1 (6 bases). Trimming pared 2 bases from V and 2 bases from J, leaving 12 bases between. This CDR3 has 15 residues. Germline CDR1 SGDLS, CDR2 YYNGEE. In nucleotides, the CDR3 is TGTGCCAGCAGCGTCTCGACAGGCTACACAGATACGCAGTATTTT. It translates to CASSVSTGYTDTQYF.

The chain combines TRBV9 with TRBJ1-6; D is unclear. The CDR3 has 15 amino acids. CDR1 and CDR2 from the germline V gene are SGDLS and YYNGEE. Trimming stripped 2 bases from V and 0 bases from J, with 6 bases between. CDR3 nucleotides: TGTGCCAGCAGCGTCTCTAGCTCCTATAATTCACCCCTCCACTTT. Translating gives CASSVSSSYNSPLHF.

This clone was detected only once. Here the CDR3 reads CASSYPSGAKNIQYF. CDR3 in DNA: TGTGCCAGCAGTTACCCTAGCGGAGCCAAAAACATTCAGTACTTC. The genes are TRBV28 and TRBJ2-4, with 7 bases aligning to TRBD2. This CDR3 region has 15 residues. V shed 4 bases and J 0 bases; nucleotides not matched to a gene: 3. The germline CDR1 and CDR2 sequences are MDHEN and SYDVKM.

The chain recombines TRBV30 with TRBJ2-7; TRBD2 matches 14 bases. This CDR3 contains 13 residues. Germline V lookup: CDR1 GTSNPN, CDR2 SVGIG (reference sequence). With V trimmed by 5 bases and J by 4 bases, 1 base remained unmatched. In DNA form, the CDR3 reads TGTGCCTGGGGGACTAGCGGGAGATACGAGCAGTACTTC. This encodes CAWGTSGRYEQYF. The full variable domain, in which reference TRBV30 and TRBJ2-7 provide the parts outside the CDR3, is SQTIHQWPATLVQPVGSPLSLECTVEGTSNPNLYWYRQAAGRGLQLLFYSVGIGQISSEVPQNLSASRPQDRQFILSSKKLLLSDSGFYLCAWGTSGRYEQYFGPGTRLTVT.

The chain couples TRBV18 to TRBJ2-2, with TRBD2 matching over 10 bases. Per germline, CDR1 KGHSH and CDR2 LQKENI. Losses at the gene ends were 0 bases for V and 5 bases for J; bases not matched to a gene: 3. This CDR3 is built from 16 residues. This CDR3 reads CASSPPSGRKTGELFF. As DNA, the CDR3 is TGTGCCAGCTCACCACCTAGCGGGAGGAAAACCGGGGAGCTGTTTTTT.

The chain is built from TRBV4-2 and TRBJ1-2; D might be TRBD1 (6 bases). The CDR3 extends over 17 amino acids. V was shortened by 4 bases and J by 0 bases, with 18 bases between the two germline ends. CDR1 is LGHNA, CDR2 YNFKEQ, per germline. CDR3 loop: CASSRYGRQAANYGYTF. CDR3 nucleotides: TGTGCCAGCAGCCGATATGGCCGACAGGCCGCTAACTATGGCTACACCTTC.

The rearrangement uses TRBV19 and TRBJ2-1, with D tentatively TRBD2 (5 bases). V shed 3 bases and J shed 0 bases, with 18 bases lying between them. Looked up from germline, CDR1 is LNHDA and CDR2 is SQIVND (reference sequence). This CDR3 is built from 18 residues. CDR3 in DNA: TGTGCCAGTAGTATTCATCAATTAGCGAGGAGCTCCTACAATGAGCAGTTCTTC. Protein: CASSIHQLARSSYNEQFF. The full variable domain, its missing parts supplied by reference TRBV19 and TRBJ2-1, is DGGITQSPKYLFRKEGQNVTLSCEQNLNHDAMYWYRQDPGQGLRLIYYSQIVNDFQKGDIAEGYSVSREKKESFPLTVTSAQKNPTAFYLCASSIHQLARSSYNEQFFGPGTRLTVL.

CDR3 sequence (DNA): TGCGCCAGCAGTCAACCGGGACAGGGGTTGAACACTGAAGCTTTCTTT. Protein: CASSQPGQGLNTEAFF. V and J are TRBV23-1 and TRBJ1-1; 10 bases map to TRBD1. TRBV23-1 carries the ORF label, with uncertain function. This CDR3 has 16 residues. Unmatched junction bases numbered 3, after V lost 2 bases and J lost 0 bases.

The rearrangement uses TRBV19 and TRBJ2-5; no clear D gene. Trimming pared 2 bases from V and 0 bases from J, leaving 10 bases between. Germline V gene sequence: CDR1 LNHDA, CDR2 SQIVND (reference sequence). The CDR3 is made up of 15 amino acids. CDR3 sequence: CASSIFHRYQETQYF. The CDR3 nucleotides read TGTGCCAGTAGTATATTTCATCGGTACCAAGAGACCCAGTACTTC.

This sequence joins TRBV9 and TRBJ1-1; D might be TRBD1 (6 bases). In germline, CDR1 is SGDLS, CDR2 YYNGEE. V lost 0 bases and J 2 bases, leaving 14 bases between the germline ends. The CDR3 extends over 16 amino acids. In nucleotides, the CDR3 is TGTGCCAGCAGCGTAGGCCACAGGGACCTAAACACTGAAGCTTTCTTT. Translating it yields CASSVGHRDLNTEAFF. Using reference TRBV9 and TRBJ1-1 for the parts outside the CDR3, the full variable domain is DSGVTQTPKHLITATGQRVTLRCSPRSGDLSVYWYQQSLDQGLQFLIQYYNGEERAKGNILERFSAQQFPDLHSELNLSSLELGDSALYFCASSVGHRDLNTEAFFGQGTRLTVV.

This sequence joins TRBV27 and TRBJ2-7, with 8 bases identical to TRBD1. Germline V gives CDR1 MNHEY, CDR2 SMNVEV (reference sequence). The CDR3 is made up of 14 amino acids. V shed 3 bases and J 5 bases; nucleotides not matched to a gene: 6. The CDR3 DNA reads as TGTGCCAGCAGTTTCTCCAGGGGGCTCCACGAGCAGTACTTC. Encoded protein: CASSFSRGLHEQYF.

This chain connects TRBV7-3 to TRBJ2-1; unclear D gene. The V and J ends lost 1 base and 2 bases respectively, with 9 bases between them. CDR3 length: 15 amino acids. Germline CDR1 SGHTA, CDR2 FQGTGA. CDR3 in amino acids: CASSLSVEAYNEQFF. CDR3 DNA sequence: TGTGCCAGCAGCTTAAGCGTAGAAGCCTACAATGAGCAGTTCTTC. Together with reference TRBV7-3 and TRBJ2-1, the CDR3 gives the full variable domain: GAGVSQTPSNKVTEKGKYVELRCDPISGHTALYWYRQSLGQGPEFLIYFQGTGAADDSGLPNDRFFAVRPEGSVSTLKIQRTERGDSAVYLCASSLSVEAYNEQFFGPGTRLTVL.

The chain employs TRBV7-9 and TRBJ2-7; 7 bases line up with TRBD1. With 3 bases clipped from V and 5 bases from J, the junction kept 10 bases outside the gene matches. The CDR3 extends over 15 amino acids. From germline, CDR1 is SEHNR and CDR2 FQNEAQ (reference sequence). The CDR3 DNA reads as TGTGCCAGCAGCTTGGGAAAGGGGGCGCGCCACGAGCAGTACTTC. It encodes CASSLGKGARHEQYF.

The chain joins TRBV12-3 or TRBV12-4 to TRBJ2-7; 7 bases fit TRBD2. The length of the CDR3 is 13 residues. The J segment lost 5 bases and the V segment lost 7 bases, leaving 8 bases of the junction unmatched. The CDR3 sequence: CASKNGRLNEQYF. The DNA for the CDR3 is TGTGCCAGCAAAAACGGGAGGCTAAACGAGCAGTACTTC.

The chain is built from TRBV18 and TRBJ1-3; weak D call: TRBD1 (6 bases). This CDR3 region has 18 residues. V was trimmed by 3 bases and J by 0 bases, leaving 18 bases between them. The germline V gene encodes CDR1 KGHSH and CDR2 LQKENI. This CDR3 is CASSPGPTGDNSGNTIYF. The CDR3 nucleotides are TGTGCCAGCTCACCGGGTCCGACAGGAGATAACTCTGGAAACACCATATATTTT.

In this sample, this clone turned up a few times. This chain links TRBV2 with TRBJ1-4; no reliable D call. V lost 6 bases to trimming and J lost 0 bases, with 8 bases between them. Germline loops: CDR1 SNHLY, CDR2 FYNNEI. The CDR3 runs 14 residues. The CDR3 DNA reads as TGTGCCAGCAGGGTGAGAGCAACTAATGAAAAACTGTTTTTT. Translated: CASRVRATNEKLFF.

This clone was detected only once. The rearrangement joins TRBV18 to TRBJ2-7; TRBD1 matches at 10 bases. J gave up 2 bases and V 1 base, and 5 bases lay outside the gene matches. The germline V gene has CDR1 KGHSH and CDR2 LQKENI. The CDR3 has 16 residues. In DNA, the CDR3 is TGTGCCAGCTCACCACGTGGGACAGGGGTCCCCTACGAGCAGTACTTC. Translating it yields CASSPRGTGVPYEQYF.

The chain carries TRBV7-3 and TRBJ1-6, with TRBD1 identical over 10 bases. J gave up 6 bases and V 2 bases, and 7 bases lay outside the gene matches. The V gene's germline CDR1 is SGHTA and CDR2 FQGTGA. The CDR3 length is 17 residues. DNA of the CDR3: TGTGCCAGCAGCTTATCAGCCGGACAGGGGGGTAATTCACCCCTCCACTTT. It is translated as CASSLSAGQGGNSPLHF. The entire variable domain, with the rest obtained from reference TRBV7-3 and TRBJ1-6, is as follows: GAGVSQTPSNKVTEKGKYVELRCDPISGHTALYWYRQSLGQGPEFLIYFQGTGAADDSGLPNDRFFAVRPEGSVSTLKIQRTERGDSAVYLCASSLSAGQGGNSPLHFGNGTRLTVT.

This chain uses TRBV7-2 with TRBJ1-4; D remains ambiguous. V gave up 1 base and J gave up 0 bases, with 6 bases separating them. This CDR3 is built from 15 residues. CDR1 is SGHTA, CDR2 FQGNSA, per germline. DNA for the CDR3: TGTGCCAGCAGCTTAGACGGTGCAACTAATGAAAAACTGTTTTTT. Translated: CASSLDGATNEKLFF.

The chain links TRBV7-9 to TRBJ1-3; no firm D call. Trimming removed 2 bases at V and 2 bases at J, with 7 bases between. Germline lookup yields CDR1 SEHNR and CDR2 FQNEAQ (reference sequence). The CDR3 runs 14 residues. The CDR3 protein is CASSLLSAGNTIYF. The CDR3, as DNA: TGTGCCAGCAGCTTATTAAGCGCTGGAAACACCATATATTTT.

The V and J genes are TRBV7-6 and TRBJ1-5; 8 bases line up with TRBD1. CDR1 and CDR2 from the germline V gene are SGHVS and FNYEAQ. The CDR3 totals 16 residues. V shed 0 bases, J shed 6 bases, and the junction held 7 bases outside the gene matches. CDR3 amino acids: CASSLARDRRCQPQHF. CDR3 in DNA: TGTGCCAGCAGCTTAGCCCGGGACAGGAGATGTCAGCCCCAGCATTTT.

The V gene is TRBV28, the J gene TRBJ1-2; a weak D match, TRBD1 (6 bases). Per germline, CDR1 MDHEN and CDR2 SYDVKM. V gave up 1 base and J gave up 8 bases, with 14 bases separating them. This CDR3 is 14 amino acids long. The CDR3 nucleotides read TGTGCCAGCAGTTTATCTTTCAGGGGCCACGGCTACACCTTC. This codes for CASSLSFRGHGYTF.

The rearrangement uses TRBV5-6 and TRBJ2-5; 11 bases match TRBD2. Germline values: CDR1 SGHDT, CDR2 YYEEEE. The CDR3 length is 15 residues. Trimming took 4 bases from V and 5 from J; bases not matched to a gene: 7. The CDR3 loop reads CASSRRLAGSETQYF. The CDR3 coding sequence is TGTGCCAGCAGCAGACGACTAGCGGGAAGCGAGACCCAGTACTTC.